This TCR beta chain was observed in a study (dated by TCRdb to between 2014 and 2017). As for the study more broadly: The study examined whether tumor-infiltrating Tregs in breast cancer are drawn from blood Tregs or arise in situ by conversion from other CD4+ T cell subsets.

Amplification of full-length TCR variable regions was done by 5' RACE PCR using constant-region reverse primers, and this step was followed by semi-nested PCR with Nested Universal Primer A. Using the ReliaPrep RNA Cell Miniprep System, total RNA was extracted, and the SMARTer RACE 5'/3' Kit was then used to reverse transcribe the RNA into 5'RACE-ready cDNA. Multiplex adaptors were used to barcode the full-length TCR alpha and beta libraries, which were then sequenced on an Illumina MiSeq. The original pipeline was this. For each of nine subset-tissue groups, sequencing data from the five patients were combined, and the groups were compared by unsupervised clustering of TCR gene usage. The Morisita-Horn index was used to calculate repertoire similarity, with shared sequences weighted by how much each contributed to each repertoire. TCRdb reprocessing: public reads trimmed at Q25 with fastp, clones called with MiXCR, in-frame beta chains kept. Here each entry gathers all rows of one CDR3 protein and keeps the most common genes and DNA. The V and J calls here are based on TCRdb, not the publication. The sample yields about 40,000 distinct CDR3 sequences; 18% were counted once. The ten largest clones take up approximately 3% of the sample.

This clonotype turned up a few times. The antigen this receptor binds is unknown. Base qualities are not provided; no much larger clone lies one nucleotide away. The Miltenyi Naive CD4+ T Cell Isolation kit was used to purify naive CD4+ T cells, and CD25 microbeads were used to remove Tregs. Tregs, naive and memory CD4+ T cells from tumor, blood and ipsilateral draining lymph nodes of a few breast cancer patients underwent full-length TCR alpha and beta sequencing. Tumor tissue, along with lymph nodes from ipsilateral axillary dissection, was perfused with PBS, minced, and then digested using collagenase I and hyaluronidase. Ficoll density gradient centrifugation was used to isolate mononuclear cells from either lymph nodes or 45 to 50 ml of peripheral blood. A purity exceeding 90% was confirmed by FACS for the sorted cell populations. The junction shows trimming of 3 bases on V and 6 bases on J, and the gene matches do not reach 10 bases of it. CDR1 DFQATT and CDR2 SNEGSKA are derived from the germline V gene (reference sequence). The cysteine opens and the phenylalanine closes a CDR3 of 15 amino acids. The DNA shown is the 45-base CDR3, in frame from base 1.

The study at large found these results: The greatest overlap of tumor-infiltrating Treg TCR alpha and beta sequences was observed with tumor naive CD4+ T cells, followed by blood naive CD4+ T cells. The TCR gene usage of tumor memory CD4+ T cells clustered together with blood and lymph node memory CD4+ cells and with lymph node naive CD4+ cells. Validation in the larger cohort was restricted to a single TCR beta V-J rearrangement rather than whole repertoires.

Sequencing input: naive CD4+ T cells sorted from a lymph node. The cell subset or site label, as the study defines it: naive CD4+ T cells, CD4+CD45RA+CD25-. The source of this sequence is a female donor with breast cancer. In this chain, TRBV20-1 is recombined with TRBJ2-3, with 9 bases aligning to TRBD2. The CDR3 sequence is CSASRATSGLDTQYF. The bases read TGCAGTGCTAGCAGGGCGACTAGCGGATTGGATACGCAGTATTTT.